This T cell receptor (beta chain) was found in a study of cytomegalovirus exposure and HLA in healthy donors. Study-level points and caveats: Rare TCR sequences predominated, though certain public TCRs were found in many donors. The study put 150 to 200 TCR beta chains on its list as cytomegalovirus-associated.

V shed 3 bases and J 3 bases; nucleotides not matched to a gene: 6. The CDR3 covers 16 residues. The germline V gene has CDR1 SGHRS and CDR2 YFSETQ. PCR primers comprised 60 Vbeta and 13 Jbeta primers. Produced via immunoSEQ multiplex PCR; TCRdb's table is partial and in-frame only. Of fewer than 200,000 clones in the sample, around 68% were seen once. To note about this clone: Its specificity is unknown.

This sequence joins TRBV5-1 and TRBJ2-7; 13 bases are a match to TRBD2. The TCR comes from a man aged 45-60 years in good health and CMV-seronegative. The sequenced material came from PBMCs. For the CDR3, the DNA is TGCGCCAGCAGCTCGGCAACTAGCGGGGGGGGCTACGAGCAGTACTTC. This encodes CASSSATSGGGYEQYF.